This entry lists 27 T cell receptor beta chains sequenced from one sample in a study of T cell repertoires in cytomegalovirus infection. Their recognized antigens are unknown. TCRdb analysed the reads with MiXCR anew, one entry per CDR3 protein. The sample has around 95,000 distinct CDR3 sequences; 25% to 30% are singletons. The input for sequencing was CD8+ T cells from cultured PBMCs, taken from culture after CMV antigen stimulation. These TCRs come from a human donor in good health (CMV status not recorded). Some clones in this sample may be carry-over from other donors' samples.

This clonotype showed up just a few times. The gene calls are TRBV7-9 and TRBJ2-1; 7 nucleotides agree with TRBD1. There are 15 residues in the CDR3. CDR1 SEHNR and CDR2 FQNEAQ come from the germline V gene (reference sequence). V shed 5 bases, J shed 4 bases, and the junction held 8 bases outside the gene matches. CDR3 sequence reads: CASSPETGRYNEQFF. The CDR3 DNA is TGTGCCAGCAGCCCAGAGACAGGGCGGTACAATGAGCAGTTCTTC. Together with reference TRBV7-9 and TRBJ2-1, the CDR3 gives the full variable domain: DTGVSQNPRHKITKRGQNVTFRCDPISEHNRLYWYRQTLGQGPEFLTYFQNEAQLEKSRLLSDRFSAERPKGSFSTLEIQRTEQGDSAMYLCASSPETGRYNEQFFGPGTRLTVL.

This clonotype was counted a few times. The rearrangement links TRBV6-5 to TRBJ1-4; 7 bases map to TRBD1. The CDR3 length is 13 residues. The V gene end was trimmed by 6 bases and the J gene end by 8 bases; junction bases not matched to a gene: 6. The germline gives CDR1 MNHEY, CDR2 SVGAGI. The CDR3 DNA reads TGTGCCAGCAGAGACAGGGTTGGGGAAAAACTGTTTTTT. This encodes CASRDRVGEKLFF.

This clonotype was observed many times. V gene TRBV7-2 combines with J gene TRBJ2-1; 7 positions match TRBD2. V dropped 3 bases and J dropped 12; count of bases not matched to a gene: 14. The CDR3 is 15 residues long. Germline V gene data show CDR1 as SGHTA and CDR2 as FQGNSA. CDR3 amino acids: CASSLGGGLALGQFF. The CDR3 region has the DNA TGTGCCAGCAGCTTGGGCGGGGGTTTGGCTTTAGGGCAGTTCTTC. The full variable domain, completed using reference TRBV7-2 and TRBJ2-1, is GAGVSQSPSNKVTEKGKDVELRCDPISGHTALYWYRQSLGQGLEFLIYFQGNSAPDKSGLPSDRFSAERTGGSVSTLTIQRTQQEDSAVYLCASSLGGGLALGQFFGPGTRLTVL.

This clonotype was counted at least ten times. V is TRBV6-1 and J is TRBJ1-5, with a tentative D call TRBD1 (5 bases). Germline V gives CDR1 MNHNS, CDR2 SASEGT. V was cut by 6 bases and J by 3 bases, with 12 bases left in between. The CDR3 has 14 amino acids. In DNA form, the CDR3 reads TGTGCCAGCAGCCGGGACGACCTCAATCAGCCCCAGCATTTT. Translation gives CASSRDDLNQPQHF.

This clonotype was seen a few times. This chain connects TRBV2 to TRBJ1-2; TRBD1 is a possible D gene (5 bases). With 4 bases removed from V and 1 base from J, the gap between germline ends came to 10 bases. This CDR3 comprises 14 residues. The germline gives CDR1 SNHLY, CDR2 FYNNEI. The CDR3 region has the DNA TGTGCCAGCAGTGGGGACCTACTTAACTATGGCTACACCTTC. Translated: CASSGDLLNYGYTF.

There are a few counts of this clonotype. This rearrangement joins TRBV7-2 to TRBJ2-5; the match to TRBD1 covers 8 bases. The CDR3 spans 17 residues. The germline V gene has CDR1 SGHTA and CDR2 FQGNSA. The trim removed 1 base at V and 4 bases at J, leaving 11 bases unmatched. CDR3 sequence reads: CASSLVVRTGKVETQYF. As DNA, the CDR3 is TGTGCCAGCAGCTTAGTGGTCCGGACAGGGAAGGTAGAGACCCAGTACTTC.

The V gene is TRBV2, the J gene TRBJ2-2; 8 positions match TRBD1. The J segment lost 3 bases and the V segment lost 6 bases, leaving 6 bases of the junction unmatched. This CDR3 spans 15 amino acids. Germline CDR1 is SNHLY and CDR2 is FYNNEI. Here the CDR3 reads CASRGQGAHTGELFF. The CDR3 bases are TGTGCCAGCAGGGGGCAGGGGGCCCACACCGGGGAGCTGTTTTTT.

The chain carries TRBV2 and TRBJ2-1, with D uncertain. The germline CDR1 and CDR2 sequences are SNHLY and FYNNEI. Trimming cost V 7 bases and J 6 bases, with 10 bases left between them. The CDR3 consists of 12 residues. CDR3 sequence (DNA): TGTGCCAGCACTTCACTCCGCAATGAGCAGTTCTTC. This codes for CASTSLRNEQFF. Filled out from reference TRBV2 and TRBJ2-1, the complete variable domain reads EPEVTQTPSHQVTQMGQEVILRCVPISNHLYFYWYRQILGQKVEFLVSFYNNEISEKSEIFDDQFSVERPDGSNFTLKIRSTKLEDSAMYFCASTSLRNEQFFGPGTRLTVL.

V and J are TRBV5-1 and TRBJ1-1; D remains ambiguous. This CDR3 region has 16 residues. The V gene lost 0 bases and the J gene lost 0 bases, with 12 bases spanning the gap. Germline values: CDR1 SGHRS, CDR2 YFSETQ. CDR3 sequence reads: CASSLASRGMNTEAFF. In nucleotides, the CDR3 is TGCGCCAGCAGCTTGGCTAGTCGGGGAATGAACACTGAAGCTTTCTTT.

This clonotype has a handful of counts. The rearrangement joins TRBV28 to TRBJ2-7; D ambiguous. From germline, CDR1 is MDHEN and CDR2 SYDVKM. Trimming shortened V by 2 bases and J by 2 bases, and 7 bases separated the two germline ends. The CDR3 has 13 residues. The CDR3 region is CASSLESPYEQYF. CDR3 in DNA: TGTGCCAGCAGTTTAGAGAGTCCCTACGAGCAGTACTTC.

In its sample, this clonotype was seen many times. The rearrangement joins TRBV19 to TRBJ1-2; a possible D gene is TRBD1 (6 bases). From germline, CDR1 is LNHDA and CDR2 SQIVND (reference sequence). V was trimmed by 3 bases and J by 6 bases, leaving 11 bases between them. The CDR3 runs 13 residues. The CDR3 DNA reads as TGTGCCAGTAGTATCACAGGGTCTCATGGCTACACCTTC. It yields the protein CASSITGSHGYTF.

This sequence joins TRBV28 and TRBJ2-5; TRBD1 agrees at 7 bases. V dropped 7 bases and J dropped 2; count of bases not matched to a gene: 10. The CDR3 is 15 amino acids. The germline CDR1 and CDR2 sequences are MDHEN and SYDVKM. CDR3 region: CASNRDSNYQETQYF. DNA of the CDR3: TGTGCCAGCAACCGGGACAGCAACTATCAAGAGACCCAGTACTTC.

The rearrangement links TRBV7-9 to TRBJ2-5; maybe TRBD2 (6 bases). CDR3 length: 13 amino acids. Trimming took 4 bases from V and 5 from J, leaving 11 bases between them. Germline V gene data show CDR1 as SEHNR and CDR2 as FQNEAQ (reference sequence). Written as DNA, the CDR3 is TGTGCCAGCAGCTCCGAGGCGGGGGAGACCCAGTACTTC. Translating it yields CASSSEAGETQYF.

To note about this clonotype: A junction boundary mismatches the germline segment, possibly from a read error. The chain's CDR3 is CASQGLAGTSAF. DNA of the CDR3: TGTGCCAGCCAAGGTTTAGCGGGCACCTCCGCCTTC. J is TRBJ2-5 and V is TRBV7-2; 7 nucleotides match TRBD2. The V gene's germline CDR1 is SGHTA and CDR2 FQGNSA. This CDR3 is 12 amino acids long.

V usage is TRBV27 and J usage is TRBJ1-2; the D gene is possibly TRBD1 (5 bases). CDR3 length: 13 amino acids. Germline-derived CDR1 and CDR2 are MNHEY and SMNVEV (reference sequence). V was pared by 2 bases and J by 2 bases, with 6 bases between. The CDR3: CASSLGANYGYTF. In nucleotides, the CDR3 is TGTGCCAGCAGTTTAGGGGCGAACTATGGCTACACCTTC.

As for this clonotype: A much larger clonotype is one base distant, so this may be a read error. The chain joins TRBV7-1 to TRBJ1-2; 7 bases align to TRBD1. TRBV7-1 is designated an ORF whose function remains uncertain. The CDR3 loop spans 12 amino acids. Losses at the gene ends were 7 bases for V and 8 bases for J; bases not matched to a gene: 7. The CDR3 is CASNGQEEGYTF. DNA for the CDR3: TGTGCCAGCAACGGACAGGAGGAAGGCTACACCTTC.

This rearrangement joins TRBV28 to TRBJ1-4; D is uncertain. This CDR3 comprises 12 residues. The ends were cut back, 5 bases at V and 14 bases at J, with 15 bases in the middle. Germline CDR1 reads MDHEN; CDR2 reads SYDVKM. The CDR3 DNA follows: TGTGCCAGCAGTCCATCGGGAGCGAACCTGTTTTTT. This encodes CASSPSGANLFF.

The chain joins TRBV7-8 to TRBJ1-6; D ambiguous. The CDR3 consists of 14 residues. CDR1 and CDR2 (germline): SGHVS, FQNEAQ. Trimming shortened V by 5 bases and J by 8 bases, and 13 bases separated the two germline ends. The CDR3 loop reads CASSPRAWDSPLHF. The CDR3 DNA is TGTGCCAGCAGCCCGCGGGCCTGGGATTCACCCCTCCACTTT.

The sample holds a few counts of this clonotype. This chain links TRBV28 with TRBJ2-7; no clear D. The germline V gene has CDR1 MDHEN and CDR2 SYDVKM. V lost 3 bases and J lost 4, with 4 bases in between. The CDR3 is 11 amino acids. As DNA, the CDR3 is TGTGCCAGCAGTTTTCTATACGAGCAGTACTTC. This codes for CASSFLYEQYF.

The gene calls are TRBV5-1 and TRBJ2-5; no reliable D call. The CDR3 totals 14 residues. V lost 0 bases and J lost 5, with 11 bases in between. Germline V gene data show CDR1 as SGHRS and CDR2 as YFSETQ. In DNA form, the CDR3 reads TGCGCCAGCAGCTTGGTTCAGCTGGAGGAGACCCAGTACTTC. It is translated as CASSLVQLEETQYF. Complete variable domain (other parts from reference TRBV5-1 and TRBJ2-5): KAGVTQTPRYLIKTRGQQVTLSCSPISGHRSVSWYQQTPGQGLQFLFEYFSETQRNKGNFPGRFSGRQFSNSRSEMNVSTLELGDSALYLCASSLVQLEETQYFGPGTRLLVL.

Ten or more counts support this clonotype. The chain links TRBV7-8 to TRBJ2-1, with a tentative D call TRBD2 (5 bases). The germline CDR1 and CDR2 sequences are SGHVS and FQNEAQ. The germline V and J ends were trimmed by 0 bases and 10 bases, with 10 bases remaining between them. This CDR3 comprises 13 residues. The CDR3: CASSLAPGKEQFF. The DNA of the CDR3 is TGTGCCAGCAGCTTAGCGCCGGGGAAAGAGCAGTTCTTC.

By proportion, this clonotype is medium-sized. This sequence joins TRBV7-8 and TRBJ1-2, with 8 nucleotides matching TRBD1. After removal of 1 base from V and 1 base from J, the junction contained 11 bases not matched to a gene. The CDR3 sequence is 18 residues long. Germline V CDR1 and CDR2: SGHVS, FQNEAQ. CDR3 loop: CASSLGRDRGIFNYGYTF. CDR3 bases: TGTGCCAGCAGCTTAGGAAGAGACAGGGGTATTTTTAACTATGGCTACACCTTC.

The genes are TRBV15 and TRBJ2-3; 9 bases match TRBD2. The J segment lost 2 bases and the V segment lost 0 bases, leaving 3 bases of the junction unmatched. The CDR3 runs 16 residues. Looked up from germline, CDR1 is LNHNV and CDR2 is YYDKDF (reference sequence). This CDR3 is CATSRDRGGATDTQYF. CDR3 in DNA: TGTGCCACCAGCAGAGATCGCGGGGGGGCCACAGATACGCAGTATTTT.

The chain carries TRBV20-1 and TRBJ1-2; D is perhaps TRBD1 (6 bases). Germline V lookup: CDR1 DFQATT, CDR2 SNEGSKA (reference sequence). The CDR3 runs 17 residues. V lost 0 bases, J lost 6 bases, and 23 bases lay in between. The CDR3 is CSARDMGERQGRHGYTF. CDR3 coding DNA: TGCAGTGCTAGAGATATGGGGGAGCGTCAGGGGCGTCATGGCTACACCTTC.

This chain uses TRBV19 with TRBJ1-1; TRBD1 aligns across 8 bases. This CDR3 is built from 14 residues. Trimming took 8 bases from V and 4 from J; bases not matched to a gene: 9. From germline, CDR1 is LNHDA and CDR2 SQIVND (reference sequence). CDR3 nucleotide sequence: TGTGCCAGTCTAAACAGGGGGTTTACCACTGAAGCTTTCTTT. Encoded protein: CASLNRGFTTEAFF.

Only a few counts were recorded for this clonotype. The CDR3 loop is CASSLGTLGYQPQHF. The CDR3, as DNA: TGTGCCAGCAGTTTAGGGACACTGGGGTACCAGCCCCAGCATTTT. V and J are TRBV12-3 or TRBV12-4 and TRBJ1-5; possible D gene TRBD1, 5 bases. The CDR3 has 15 amino acids. Trimming removed 1 base from V and 7 bases from J, with 14 bases in between.

This clonotype showed up many times. The rearrangement joins TRBV28 to TRBJ1-1; a possible D gene is TRBD1 (5 bases). V shed 7 bases and J shed 6 bases, with 9 bases lying between them. Germline V gene lookup returns CDR1 MDHEN and CDR2 SYDVKM. This CDR3 comprises 11 residues. The CDR3 DNA reads as TGTGCCAGCAAACAGGCCTCTGAAGCTTTCTTT. Translation gives CASKQASEAFF.